Reported below is one T cell receptor beta chain. Its antigen is unknown. The sample is drawn from a study of somatic mutations in cytotoxic T cells in rheumatoid arthritis. The protocol was immunoSEQ multiplex PCR, while the TCRdb copy is restricted to in-frame clones and leaves out a portion. The repertoire holds about 20,000 clones, approximately 83% seen once, with 14% in the top ten. Study-wide findings and caveats: Among 60 or so patients, roughly 8 showed a largest CD8+ clone that surpassed 20% of CD8+ cells. The identity of the antigens targeted by the expanded CD8+ clones remained unknown. The study found no significant difference in CD8+ T-cell clonality between rheumatoid arthritis patients and age-matched healthy controls.

The CDR3 loop spans 14 amino acids. CDR1 and CDR2 (germline): SNHLY, FYNNEI. Losses at the gene ends were 7 bases for V and 2 bases for J; bases not matched to a gene: 7. The source of this sequence is an adult with rheumatoid arthritis. The rearrangement joins TRBV2 to TRBJ2-7, with 8 positions matching TRBD1. The specimen was CD8+ T cells sorted from blood. In DNA form, the CDR3 reads TGTGCCAGCACTACCGGACAGGGACCCTACGAGCAGTACTTC. Encoded protein: CASTTGQGPYEQYF.